The subject of this entry is one TCR beta chain. Its antigen is not known. The record originates from a study of cytomegalovirus exposure and HLA in healthy donors. In the study overall: Of the donors genotyped, 300 to 500 in all, 65% to 90% fell in the Caucasian-associated ancestry cluster.

Study findings and constraints: The authors excluded some V segments, including TRBV6-2 and TRBV6-3, as indistinguishable.

The primer mix had 60 Vbeta and 13 Jbeta primers. TCRdb keeps only in-frame clones here, not all; method: immunoSEQ multiplex PCR. This table holds about 140,000 clones, about 84% found once. In germline, CDR1 is SGHRS, CDR2 YFSETQ. Unmatched junction bases numbered 7, after V lost 0 bases and J lost 2 bases. This CDR3 region has 19 residues. The material sequenced was PBMCs. This clonotype was sampled from a man between 50 and 59 years old in good health and CMV-seronegative. The chain uses TRBV5-1 and TRBJ2-6; 11 bases map to TRBD1. The CDR3 DNA sequence: TGCGCCAGCAGCTTGGCCATCGGGACAGGGGGAACTGGGGCCAACGTCCTGACTTTC. Its translation: CASSLAIGTGGTGANVLTF.